This T cell receptor (beta chain) originates from a study of T cells in Graves' hyperthyroidism and ophthalmopathy. Looking at the study overall: Blood from the periphery was taken at initial diagnosis, before any treatment.

Germline-derived CDR1 and CDR2 are ENHRY and SYGVKD. The CDR3 length is 16 residues. V was pared by 6 bases and J by 0 bases, with 12 bases between. About this clonotype itself: Its target is not known.

Authors of the study amplified TCR beta CDR3 regions from RNA transcripts. HTBI primers were the set used in a first-round RT-PCR of the TCR CDR3. TCRdb ran MiXCR on the multiplex PCR reads and lists one entry per CDR3 protein. This table has 530,000 or so distinct CDR3 sequences, more than 15% appearing once. It was roughly 10 ml of fresh peripheral blood that supplied the PBMCs. Study observations and caveats: Among thyroid clonotypes expanded above 0.001, most also appeared in blood. Ophthalmopathy got predicted by the model a median about 6.5 months before its onset.

The sequence was collected from a woman between 18 and 29 years old with Graves' ophthalmopathy. The chain recombines TRBV10-3 with TRBJ2-6; D remains unclear. Sequenced input: blood. CDR3 sequence: CAIRADGSSGANVLTF. The CDR3 DNA reads TGTGCCATCAGAGCCGACGGTAGCTCTGGGGCCAACGTCCTGACTTTC.